This is a list of T cell receptor beta chains from one sample in a study of OX40 agonist ivuxolimab in advanced cancers. Profiled with immunoSEQ multiplex PCR; TCRdb holds only in-frame clones, not every one. The sample shows about 42,000 clones, approximately 86% of them seen only once. Material: CD4+ or CD8+ T cells sorted from blood, obtained in a trial of the OX40 agonist ivuxolimab. Receptors were obtained from an adult with an advanced solid tumor such as melanoma, head and neck, liver or kidney cancer. The CDR3 runs from the conserved cysteine through the conserved F or W. Each record gives: clone size, J gene, V gene, D gene, CDR3 DNA, CDR3 protein. D genes are given only for firm matches. The listing skips clone size in some rows; elsewhere it reads once, few, many or a size class.

clone size: .; J gene: TRBJ2-7; V gene: TRBV4-1; D gene: .; CDR3 DNA: TGCGCCAGCAGCCAAGATGGGGCTAGGGCCCCTTACGAGCAGTACTTC; CDR3 protein: CASSQDGARAPYEQYF
clone size: once; J gene: TRBJ2-5; V gene: TRBV6-1; D gene: TRBD2; CDR3 DNA: TGTGCCAGCACTGAAGCGGGGATAGCGGGGGGCAAGTACCAAGAGACCCAGTACTTC; CDR3 protein: CASTEAGIAGGKYQETQYF
clone size: .; J gene: TRBJ1-4; V gene: TRBV9; D gene: .; CDR3 DNA: TGTGCCAGCAGCGTAGCTTCGGGGGAAAAACTGTTTTTT; CDR3 protein: CASSVASGEKLFF
clone size: once; J gene: TRBJ2-1; V gene: TRBV11-1; D gene: .; CDR3 DNA: TGTGCCAGCAGCTTTAGTCATGAGCAGTTCTTC; CDR3 protein: CASSFSHEQFF
clone size: .; J gene: TRBJ2-5; V gene: TRBV7-9; D gene: .; CDR3 DNA: TGTGCCAGCAGCTTACCCTCCCCTTCTGTCGAGAGCCAGTACTTC; CDR3 protein: CASSLPSPSVESQYF
clone size: .; J gene: TRBJ2-7; V gene: TRBV7-9; D gene: TRBD2; CDR3 DNA: TGTGCCAGCAGCTTAGGCGGACTAGCCGCCGAGCAGTACTTC; CDR3 protein: CASSLGGLAAEQYF
clone size: .; J gene: TRBJ1-2; V gene: TRBV28; D gene: .; CDR3 DNA: TGTGCCAGCAGTGTGGGAGGGGATATCGATGGCTACACCTTC; CDR3 protein: CASSVGGDIDGYTF
clone size: once; J gene: TRBJ2-1; V gene: TRBV7-6; D gene: .; CDR3 DNA: TGTGCCAGCAGCTTACAGGGTGCCAATGAGCAGTTCTTC; CDR3 protein: CASSLQGANEQFF
clone size: .; J gene: TRBJ2-7; V gene: TRBV7-2; D gene: .; CDR3 DNA: TGTGCCAGCAGGTTTGAACCAGGGGAGCAGTACTTC; CDR3 protein: CASRFEPGEQYF
clone size: .; J gene: TRBJ1-1; V gene: TRBV6-6; D gene: TRBD1; CDR3 DNA: TGTGCCAGCACCGGACAGGGTGGCACTGAAGCTTTCTTT; CDR3 protein: CASTGQGGTEAFF
clone size: .; J gene: TRBJ2-7; V gene: TRBV7-2; D gene: TRBD2; CDR3 DNA: TGTGCCAGCAGCTTTCTAGCGGTGATCTCCTACGAGCAGTACTTC; CDR3 protein: CASSFLAVISYEQYF
clone size: once; J gene: TRBJ2-1; V gene: TRBV27; D gene: .; CDR3 DNA: TGTGCCAGCAGTAGGGGGGGGTCCTACAATGAGCAGTTCTTC; CDR3 protein: CASSRGGSYNEQFF
clone size: .; J gene: TRBJ2-7; V gene: TRBV5-6; D gene: .; CDR3 DNA: TGTGCCAGCAGCTTCATTTCCTACGAGCAGTACTTC; CDR3 protein: CASSFISYEQYF
clone size: .; J gene: TRBJ2-7; V gene: TRBV19; D gene: TRBD1; CDR3 DNA: TGTGCCAGTAGTATGGGACAGGGGGGCTACGAGCAGTACTTC; CDR3 protein: CASSMGQGGYEQYF
clone size: .; J gene: TRBJ2-1; V gene: TRBV7-6; D gene: TRBD2; CDR3 DNA: TGTGCCAGCAGCTCCCGGGAGGGGGGCGTCTACAATGAGCAGTTCTTC; CDR3 protein: CASSSREGGVYNEQFF
clone size: .; J gene: TRBJ2-7; V gene: TRBV6-1; D gene: .; CDR3 DNA: TGTGCCAGCAGTCTGGAGGGCCTAAGCTCCTACGAGCAGTACTTC; CDR3 protein: CASSLEGLSSYEQYF
clone size: .; J gene: TRBJ2-1; V gene: TRBV4-1; D gene: TRBD2; CDR3 DNA: TGCGCCAGCAGCCAAGTCTCCCCGGGACTAGCGGGGATCAATGAGCAGTTCTTC; CDR3 protein: CASSQVSPGLAGINEQFF
clone size: .; J gene: TRBJ1-4; V gene: TRBV6-6; D gene: .; CDR3 DNA: TGTGCCAGCAGCCCAAACAGGGCCTGGAATGAAAAACTGTTTTTT; CDR3 protein: CASSPNRAWNEKLFF
clone size: .; J gene: TRBJ2-7; V gene: TRBV10-2; D gene: .; CDR3 DNA: TGCGCCAGCAGTGACCCCCCCGGGCCCTCCTACGAGCAGTACTTC; CDR3 protein: CASSDPPGPSYEQYF
clone size: .; J gene: TRBJ1-1; V gene: TRBV6-1; D gene: .; CDR3 DNA: TGTGCCAGCGCCCTTCATGGGAACACTGAAGCTTTCTTT; CDR3 protein: CASALHGNTEAFF
clone size: .; J gene: TRBJ1-4; V gene: TRBV27; D gene: .; CDR3 DNA: TGTGCCAGCAGTTTAATAGGGGCAAGGAATGAAAAACTGTTTTTT; CDR3 protein: CASSLIGARNEKLFF
clone size: .; J gene: TRBJ2-2; V gene: TRBV7-9; D gene: .; CDR3 DNA: TGTGCCAGCAGCCCCAGGACCGGGGAGCTGTTTTTT; CDR3 protein: CASSPRTGELFF
clone size: .; J gene: TRBJ1-2; V gene: TRBV30; D gene: .; CDR3 DNA: TGTGCCTGGAGTTTTGGGGGGTGGGTTGGCTACACCTTC; CDR3 protein: CAWSFGGWVGYTF
clone size: .; J gene: TRBJ2-2; V gene: TRBV7-9; D gene: TRBD2; CDR3 DNA: TGTGCCAGCAGCTTACTAGCGGGAGGGCCCGGGGAGCTGTTTTTT; CDR3 protein: CASSLLAGGPGELFF
clone size: .; J gene: TRBJ2-3; V gene: TRBV28; D gene: .; CDR3 DNA: TGTGCCAGCAGTTTAGAGGTACGGACAGATACGCAGTATTTT; CDR3 protein: CASSLEVRTDTQYF
clone size: .; J gene: TRBJ1-2; V gene: TRBV30; D gene: .; CDR3 DNA: TGTGCCTGGAGTCCCCCAAGGGGGTACACCTTC; CDR3 protein: CAWSPPRGYTF
clone size: .; J gene: TRBJ2-7; V gene: TRBV5-6; D gene: .; CDR3 DNA: TGTGCCAGCAGCTTGCTGGCAGTGTCCTACGAGCAGTACTTC; CDR3 protein: CASSLLAVSYEQYF
clone size: .; J gene: TRBJ2-7; V gene: TRBV27; D gene: TRBD1; CDR3 DNA: TGTGCCAGCAGCCTCAGACAGGGGGCGGACGAGCAGTACTTC; CDR3 protein: CASSLRQGADEQYF
clone size: .; J gene: TRBJ2-1; V gene: TRBV5-1; D gene: TRBD2; CDR3 DNA: TGCGCCAGCAAAGTGGGGGGGACCATCAGGGATGAGCAGTTCTTC; CDR3 protein: CASKVGGTIRDEQFF
clone size: .; J gene: TRBJ2-1; V gene: TRBV5-4; D gene: .; CDR3 DNA: TGTGCCAGCAGCTTGATAGGGATGAGCTCCTACAATGAGCAGTTCTTC; CDR3 protein: CASSLIGMSSYNEQFF
clone size: .; J gene: TRBJ2-7; V gene: TRBV10-3; D gene: TRBD2; CDR3 DNA: TGTGCCATCCGCACGGGAGGGCCAGGGGAGCAGTACTTC; CDR3 protein: CAIRTGGPGEQYF
clone size: .; J gene: TRBJ2-1; V gene: TRBV15; D gene: .; CDR3 DNA: TGTGCCACCAGCGGGACAAGCTCCTACAATGAGCAGTTCTTC; CDR3 protein: CATSGTSSYNEQFF
clone size: .; J gene: TRBJ1-6; V gene: TRBV15; D gene: .; CDR3 DNA: TGTGCCACCAGCAGCCCAACAGGTGTGAATTCACCCCTCCACTTT; CDR3 protein: CATSSPTGVNSPLHF
clone size: .; J gene: TRBJ1-6; V gene: TRBV7-9; D gene: TRBD1; CDR3 DNA: TGTGCCAGCAGCTTAGGGTCACAGGGGGTATCCTATAATTCACCCCTCCACTTT; CDR3 protein: CASSLGSQGVSYNSPLHF
clone size: .; J gene: TRBJ1-2; V gene: TRBV5-6; D gene: .; CDR3 DNA: TGTGCCAGCAGCTTAGGGCGGGATCCTGGGTTTAACTATGGCTACACCTTC; CDR3 protein: CASSLGRDPGFNYGYTF
clone size: once; J gene: TRBJ2-6; V gene: TRBV4-1; D gene: .; CDR3 DNA: TGCGCCAGCAGCCAGGACCTCAGGGGTACTGGGGCCAACGTCCTGACTTTC; CDR3 protein: CASSQDLRGTGANVLTF
clone size: .; J gene: TRBJ2-5; V gene: TRBV7-9; D gene: .; CDR3 DNA: TGTGCCAGCAAAACCGAACCAGGGAAGGGGGAGCAGTACTTC; CDR3 protein: CASKTEPGKGEQYF
clone size: .; J gene: TRBJ1-6; V gene: TRBV14; D gene: .; CDR3 DNA: TGTGCCAGCTCCCAGTATATAAGCTCCTATAATTCACCCCTCCACTTT; CDR3 protein: CASSQYISSYNSPLHF
clone size: .; J gene: TRBJ2-1; V gene: TRBV5-4; D gene: TRBD2; CDR3 DNA: TGTGCCAGCAGCGGGACTAGCGGAAACAATGAGCAGTTCTTC; CDR3 protein: CASSGTSGNNEQFF
clone size: few; J gene: TRBJ1-3; V gene: TRBV9; D gene: .; CDR3 DNA: TGTGCCAGCAGCGCTAGAGGCCTCACAAGTCCTGGAAACACCATATATTTT; CDR3 protein: CASSARGLTSPGNTIYF